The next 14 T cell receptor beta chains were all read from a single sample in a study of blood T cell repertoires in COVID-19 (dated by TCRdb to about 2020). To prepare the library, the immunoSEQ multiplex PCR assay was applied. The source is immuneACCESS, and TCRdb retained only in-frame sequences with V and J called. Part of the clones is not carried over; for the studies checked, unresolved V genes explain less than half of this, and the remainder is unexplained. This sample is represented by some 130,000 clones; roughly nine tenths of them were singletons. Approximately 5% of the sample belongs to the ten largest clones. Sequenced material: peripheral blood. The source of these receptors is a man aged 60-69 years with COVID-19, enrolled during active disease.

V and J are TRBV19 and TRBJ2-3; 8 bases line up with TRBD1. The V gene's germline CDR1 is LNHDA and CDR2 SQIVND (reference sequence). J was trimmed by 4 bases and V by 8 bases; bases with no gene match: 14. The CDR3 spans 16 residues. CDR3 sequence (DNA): TGTGCCAGTCAAACCGGGACAGGCCTAGGACCAGATACGCAGTATTTT. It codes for CASQTGTGLGPDTQYF.

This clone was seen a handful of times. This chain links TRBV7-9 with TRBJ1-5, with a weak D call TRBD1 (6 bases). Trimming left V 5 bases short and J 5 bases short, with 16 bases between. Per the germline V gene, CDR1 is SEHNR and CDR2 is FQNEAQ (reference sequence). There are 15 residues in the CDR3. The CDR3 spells CASSLGQGRDQPQHF. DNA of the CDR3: TGTGCCAGCAGCCTCGGGCAGGGGAGGGATCAGCCCCAGCATTTT.

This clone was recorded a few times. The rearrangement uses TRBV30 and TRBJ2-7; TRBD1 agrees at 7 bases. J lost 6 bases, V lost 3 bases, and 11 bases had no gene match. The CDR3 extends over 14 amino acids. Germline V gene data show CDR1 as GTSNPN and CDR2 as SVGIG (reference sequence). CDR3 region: CAWSAGQVQGEQYF. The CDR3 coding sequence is TGTGCCTGGAGCGCCGGACAGGTCCAGGGCGAGCAGTACTTC.

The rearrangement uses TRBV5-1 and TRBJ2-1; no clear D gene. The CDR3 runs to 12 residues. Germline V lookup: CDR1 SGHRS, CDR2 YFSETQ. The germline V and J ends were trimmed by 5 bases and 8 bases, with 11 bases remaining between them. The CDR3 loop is CASSFVRDEQFF. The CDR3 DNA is TGCGCCAGCAGTTTCGTTCGGGATGAGCAGTTCTTC.

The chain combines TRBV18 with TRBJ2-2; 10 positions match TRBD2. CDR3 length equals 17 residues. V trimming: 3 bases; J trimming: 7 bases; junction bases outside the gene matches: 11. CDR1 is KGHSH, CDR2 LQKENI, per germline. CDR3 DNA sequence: TGTGCCAGCTCACCGGTGGGGCTAGCGGGAGTCGACGGGGAGCTGTTTTTT. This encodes CASSPVGLAGVDGELFF. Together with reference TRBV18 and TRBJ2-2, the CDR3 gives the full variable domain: NAGVMQNPRHLVRRRGQEARLRCSPMKGHSHVYWYRQLPEEGLKFMVYLQKENIIDESGMPKERFSAEFPKEGPSILRIQQVVRGDSAAYFCASSPVGLAGVDGELFFGEGSRLTVL.

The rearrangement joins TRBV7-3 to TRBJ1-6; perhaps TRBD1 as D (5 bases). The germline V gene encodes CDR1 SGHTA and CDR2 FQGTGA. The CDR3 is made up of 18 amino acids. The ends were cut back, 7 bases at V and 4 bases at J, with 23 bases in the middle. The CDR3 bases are TGTGCCAGCATCCTCCGTAGGGGTAGGTGTAGTTATAATTCACCCCTCCACTTT. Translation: CASILRRGRCSYNSPLHF. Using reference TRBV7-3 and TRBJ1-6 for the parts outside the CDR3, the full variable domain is GAGVSQTPSNKVTEKGKYVELRCDPISGHTALYWYRQSLGQGPEFLIYFQGTGAADDSGLPNDRFFAVRPEGSVSTLKIQRTERGDSAVYLCASILRRGRCSYNSPLHFGNGTRLTVT.

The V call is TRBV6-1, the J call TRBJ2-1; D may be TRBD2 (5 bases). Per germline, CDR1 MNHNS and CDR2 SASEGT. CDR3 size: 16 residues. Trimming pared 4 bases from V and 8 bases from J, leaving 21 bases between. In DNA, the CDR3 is TGTGCCAGCAGTGTATGGGGAGACCAATACTTCTATGAGCAGTTCTTC. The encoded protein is CASSVWGDQYFYEQFF.

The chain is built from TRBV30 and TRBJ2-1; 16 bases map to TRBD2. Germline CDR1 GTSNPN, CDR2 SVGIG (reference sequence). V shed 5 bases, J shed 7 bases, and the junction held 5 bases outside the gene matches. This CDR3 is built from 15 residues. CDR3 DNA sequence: TGTGCCTGGGACACGGGACTAGCGGGAGGGAATGAGCAGTTCTTC. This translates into CAWDTGLAGGNEQFF.

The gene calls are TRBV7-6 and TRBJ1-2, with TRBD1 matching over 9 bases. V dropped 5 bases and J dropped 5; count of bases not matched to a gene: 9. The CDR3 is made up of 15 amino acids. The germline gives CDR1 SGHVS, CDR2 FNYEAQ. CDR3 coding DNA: TGTGCCAGCAGCGACCCGACAGGGGGTGGTTATGGCTACACCTTC. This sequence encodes CASSDPTGGGYGYTF.

The CDR3 protein is CASSLGGGGTDTQYF. CDR3 DNA: TGTGCCAGCAGCTTGGGAGGGGGAGGCACAGATACGCAGTATTTT. The chain uses TRBV5-6 and TRBJ2-3, with D maybe TRBD1 (6 bases). Germline V gene data show CDR1 as SGHDT and CDR2 as YYEEEE. The CDR3 runs to 15 residues. The V end lost 0 bases, the J end lost 1 base, and 9 bases lay between the germline ends.

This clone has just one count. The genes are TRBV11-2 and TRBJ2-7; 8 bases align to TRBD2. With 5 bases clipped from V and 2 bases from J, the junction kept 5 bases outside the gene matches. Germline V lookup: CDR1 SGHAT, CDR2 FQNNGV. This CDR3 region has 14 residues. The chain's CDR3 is CASSPSGRAYEQYF. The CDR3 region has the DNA TGTGCCAGCAGCCCCAGCGGGAGAGCCTACGAGCAGTACTTC. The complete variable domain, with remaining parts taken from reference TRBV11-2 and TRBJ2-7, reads EAGVAQSPRYKIIEKRQSVAFWCNPISGHATLYWYQQILGQGPKLLIQFQNNGVVDDSQLPKDRFSAERLKGVDSTLKIQPAKLEDSAVYLCASSPSGRAYEQYFGPGTRLTVT.

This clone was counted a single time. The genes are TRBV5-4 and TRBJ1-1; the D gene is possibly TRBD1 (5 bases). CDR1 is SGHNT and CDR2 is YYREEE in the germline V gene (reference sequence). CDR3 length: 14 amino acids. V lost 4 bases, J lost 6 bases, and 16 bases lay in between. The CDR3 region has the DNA TGTGCCAGCAGCCCACCCCAGGGCCTAGCTGAAGCTTTCTTT. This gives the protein CASSPPQGLAEAFF.

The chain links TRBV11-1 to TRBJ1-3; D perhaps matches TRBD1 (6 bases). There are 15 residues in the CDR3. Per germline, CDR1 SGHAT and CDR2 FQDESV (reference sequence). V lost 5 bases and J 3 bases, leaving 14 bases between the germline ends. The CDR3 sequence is CASSGWTDFGNTIYF. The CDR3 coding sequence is TGTGCCAGCAGCGGCTGGACAGATTTTGGAAACACCATATATTTT.

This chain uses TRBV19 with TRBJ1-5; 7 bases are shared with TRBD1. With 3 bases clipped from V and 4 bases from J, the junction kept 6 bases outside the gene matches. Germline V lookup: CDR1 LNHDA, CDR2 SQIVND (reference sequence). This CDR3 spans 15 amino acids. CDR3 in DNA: TGTGCCAGTAGTATCCGGGACAGAGTAAATCAGCCCCAGCATTTT. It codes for CASSIRDRVNQPQHF.